What follows describes a single T cell receptor beta chain. Its antigen remains unknown. The CDR3 contains 14 residues. V lost 3 bases to trimming and J lost 9 bases, with 15 bases between them. Germline V gene lookup returns CDR1 PRHDT and CDR2 FYEKMQ (reference sequence). The entry originates in a study of cytomegalovirus exposure and HLA in healthy donors. At the level of the study: An earlier analysis found under 130 million unique TCR beta sequences from approximately 190 million T cells. Study results and limitations: No immune exposure information besides CMV serostatus was available.

Healthy donors of bone marrow made up the group. 13 Jbeta primers and 60 Vbeta primers were used for the PCR. Libraries were prepared by immunoSEQ multiplex PCR; TCRdb keeps only in-frame clonotypes and omits some of them. The data contain around 100,000 clones, over 75% of them singletons. The chain employs TRBV13 and TRBJ2-1, with D possibly being TRBD2 (5 bases). The sample was PBMCs. The TCR sequence derives from a woman under 30 in good health and CMV-seronegative. CDR3 bases: TGTGCCAGCAGCTTCGAGGGTCCGGCCGGTGAGCAGTTCTTC. This sequence encodes CASSFEGPAGEQFF. The full variable domain, in which reference TRBV13 and TRBJ2-1 provide the parts outside the CDR3, is AAGVIQSPRHLIKEKRETATLKCYPIPRHDTVYWYQQGPGQDPQFLISFYEKMQSDKGSIPDRFSAQQFSDYHSELNMSSLELGDSALYFCASSFEGPAGEQFFGPGTRLTVL.